This T cell receptor beta chain comes out of a study of control samples from healthy donors and cancer patients. Trimming took 0 bases from V and 7 from J, leaving 10 bases between them. Germline V gene data show CDR1 as SGHRS and CDR2 as YFSETQ. This CDR3 is 13 amino acids long. Sequencing was performed with immunoSEQ multiplex PCR; in TCRdb, only in-frame clones are kept and a portion is missing. The profile covers about 180,000 clones, with approximately 91% appearing a single time and 2% to 2.5% taken by the ten largest. The sequencing input was blood. This receptor was identified in a woman aged 40-49 years in good health. The chain is built from TRBV5-1 and TRBJ1-2; a weak D match, TRBD1 (6 bases). CDR3 bases: TGCGCCAGCAGCTTGGAACAGGGAGCTGGCTACACCTTC. Protein sequence: CASSLEQGAGYTF. The whole variable domain, filled in from reference TRBV5-1 and TRBJ1-2, reads KAGVTQTPRYLIKTRGQQVTLSCSPISGHRSVSWYQQTPGQGLQFLFEYFSETQRNKGNFPGRFSGRQFSNSRSEMNVSTLELGDSALYLCASSLEQGAGYTFGSGTRLTVV.